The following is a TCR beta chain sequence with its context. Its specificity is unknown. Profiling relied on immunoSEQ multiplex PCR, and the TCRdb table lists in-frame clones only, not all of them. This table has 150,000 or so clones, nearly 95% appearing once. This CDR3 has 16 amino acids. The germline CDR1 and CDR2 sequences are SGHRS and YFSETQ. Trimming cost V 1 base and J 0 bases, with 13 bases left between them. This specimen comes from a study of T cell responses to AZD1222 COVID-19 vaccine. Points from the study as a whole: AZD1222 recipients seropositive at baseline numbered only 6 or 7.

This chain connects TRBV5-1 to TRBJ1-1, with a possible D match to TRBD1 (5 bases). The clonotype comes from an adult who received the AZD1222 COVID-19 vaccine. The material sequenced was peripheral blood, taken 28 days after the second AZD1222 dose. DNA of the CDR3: TGCGCCAGCAGCTTGCGTTTACAGGCGGTGAACACTGAAGCTTTCTTT. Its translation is CASSLRLQAVNTEAFF.